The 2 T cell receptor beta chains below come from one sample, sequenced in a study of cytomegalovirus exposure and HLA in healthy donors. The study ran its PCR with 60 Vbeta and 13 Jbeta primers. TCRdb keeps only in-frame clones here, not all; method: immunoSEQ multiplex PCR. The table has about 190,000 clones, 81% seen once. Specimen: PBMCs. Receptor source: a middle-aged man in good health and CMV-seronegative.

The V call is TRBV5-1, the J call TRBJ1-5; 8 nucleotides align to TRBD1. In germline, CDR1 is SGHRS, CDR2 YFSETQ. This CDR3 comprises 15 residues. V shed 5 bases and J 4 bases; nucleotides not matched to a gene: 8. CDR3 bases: TGCGCCAGCAGACGCGACAGGGGAGAAAATCAGCCCCAGCATTTT. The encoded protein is CASRRDRGENQPQHF.

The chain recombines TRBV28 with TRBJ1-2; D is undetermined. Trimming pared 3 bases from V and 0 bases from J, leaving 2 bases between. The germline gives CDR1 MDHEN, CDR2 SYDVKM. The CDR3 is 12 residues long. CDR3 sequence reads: CASSFSNYGYTF. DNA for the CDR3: TGTGCCAGCAGTTTCTCTAACTATGGCTACACCTTC.